These 2 T cell receptor beta chains came from one sample sequenced in a study of blood T cell repertoires in COVID-19 (dated by TCRdb to about 2020). The receptor library was made with the immunoSEQ multiplex PCR assay. Imported from immuneACCESS, the table was reduced by TCRdb to in-frame sequences with V and J called. These copies leave out some clones; in studies compared against another copy, an unresolved V gene accounts for under half, and the cause of the remainder is not known. This sample is represented by roughly 160,000 clones; around four fifths of them were singletons. Approximately 8% of the sample rests with the top ten. Sequencing was carried out using peripheral blood. Source of these receptors: an elderly woman with COVID-19, enrolled during active disease.

V is TRBV7-9 and J is TRBJ1-2; no firm D call. This CDR3 spans 15 amino acids. V was clipped by 1 base and J by 7 bases, with 16 bases between them. In germline, CDR1 is SEHNR, CDR2 FQNEAQ (reference sequence). In DNA form, the CDR3 reads TGTGCCAGCAGCTTAGGTGCCAAACTGGAGGGTGGCTACACCTTC. The encoded protein is CASSLGAKLEGGYTF. Drawing the rest from reference TRBV7-9 and TRBJ1-2, the complete variable domain is DTGVSQNPRHKITKRGQNVTFRCDPISEHNRLYWYRQTLGQGPEFLTYFQNEAQLEKSRLLSDRFSAERPKGSFSTLEIQRTEQGDSAMYLCASSLGAKLEGGYTFGSGTRLTVV.

CDR3 nucleotides: TGTGCCAGCGCCGGGAGCAATCAGCCCCAGCATTTT. Residues: CASAGSNQPQHF. J is TRBJ1-5 and V is TRBV6-5, with D unresolved. The CDR3 loop spans 12 amino acids. V was clipped by 8 bases and J by 1 base, with 6 bases between them. Germline V gene lookup returns CDR1 MNHEY and CDR2 SVGAGI.